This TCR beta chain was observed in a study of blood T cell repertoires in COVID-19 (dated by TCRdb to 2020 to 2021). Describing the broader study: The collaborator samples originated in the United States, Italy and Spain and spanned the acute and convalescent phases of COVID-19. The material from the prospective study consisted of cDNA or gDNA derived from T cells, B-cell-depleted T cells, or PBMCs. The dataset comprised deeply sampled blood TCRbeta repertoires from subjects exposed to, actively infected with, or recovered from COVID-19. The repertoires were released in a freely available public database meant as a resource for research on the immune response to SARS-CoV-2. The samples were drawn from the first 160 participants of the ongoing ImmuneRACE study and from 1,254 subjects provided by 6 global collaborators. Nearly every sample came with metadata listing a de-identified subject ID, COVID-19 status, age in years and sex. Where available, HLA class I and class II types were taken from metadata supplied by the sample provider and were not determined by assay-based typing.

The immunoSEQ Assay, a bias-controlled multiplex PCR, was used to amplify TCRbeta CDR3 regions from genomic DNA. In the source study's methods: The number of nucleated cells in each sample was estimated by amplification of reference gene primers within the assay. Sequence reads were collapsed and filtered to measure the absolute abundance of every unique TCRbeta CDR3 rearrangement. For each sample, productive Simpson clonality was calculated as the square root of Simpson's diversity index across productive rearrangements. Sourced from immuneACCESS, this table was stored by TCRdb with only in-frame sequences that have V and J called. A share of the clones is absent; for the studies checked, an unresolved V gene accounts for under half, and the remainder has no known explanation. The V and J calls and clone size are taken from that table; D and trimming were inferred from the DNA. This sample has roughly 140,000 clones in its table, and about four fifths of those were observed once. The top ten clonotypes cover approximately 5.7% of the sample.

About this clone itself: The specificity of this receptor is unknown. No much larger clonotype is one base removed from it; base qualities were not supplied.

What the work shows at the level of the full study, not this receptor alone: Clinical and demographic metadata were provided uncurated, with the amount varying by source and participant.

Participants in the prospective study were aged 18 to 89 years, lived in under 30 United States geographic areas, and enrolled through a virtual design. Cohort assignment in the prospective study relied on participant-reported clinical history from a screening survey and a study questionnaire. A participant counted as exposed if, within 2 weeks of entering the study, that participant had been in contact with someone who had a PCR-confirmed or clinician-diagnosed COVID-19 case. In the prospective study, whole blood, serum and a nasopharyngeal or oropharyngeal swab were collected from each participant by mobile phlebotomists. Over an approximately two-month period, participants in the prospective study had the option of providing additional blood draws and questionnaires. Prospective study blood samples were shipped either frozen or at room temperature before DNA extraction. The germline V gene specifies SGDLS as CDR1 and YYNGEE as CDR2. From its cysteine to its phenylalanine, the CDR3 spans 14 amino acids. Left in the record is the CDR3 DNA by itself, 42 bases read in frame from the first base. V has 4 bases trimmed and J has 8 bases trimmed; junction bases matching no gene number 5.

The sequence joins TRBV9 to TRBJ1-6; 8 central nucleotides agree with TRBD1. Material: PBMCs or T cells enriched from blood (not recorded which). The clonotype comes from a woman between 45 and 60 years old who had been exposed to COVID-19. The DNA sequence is TGTGCCAGCAGCCCCGGACAGGGAGATTCACCCCTCCACTTT. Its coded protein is CASSPGQGDSPLHF.